This record concerns one TCR beta chain sequence. Its matching antigen is unknown. The sample belongs to a study of cytomegalovirus exposure and HLA in healthy donors. Across the whole study: Early released data had about 85 million unique TCRs, all coming from HLA-typed donors.

In the PCR, 60 Vbeta and 13 Jbeta primers were used. The assay was immunoSEQ multiplex PCR, and TCRdb's table has in-frame clones only and misses some. The sample data list approximately 150,000 clones. General observations from the study: Per a prior analysis, the majority of TCR beta V segments were productive roughly 90% or roughly 30% of the time.

The CDR3 contains 14 residues. V lost 9 bases to trimming and J lost 0 bases, with 9 bases between them. Germline CDR1 is MNHEY and CDR2 is SVGAGI. Sequencing was carried out using PBMCs. This receptor was obtained from a woman younger than 30 in good health and CMV-seronegative. The chain is built from TRBV6-5 and TRBJ2-6; D call uncertain. This chain's CDR3 is CASMYSSGANVLTF. The CDR3 nucleotides are TGTGCCAGTATGTACTCCTCTGGGGCCAACGTCCTGACTTTC.